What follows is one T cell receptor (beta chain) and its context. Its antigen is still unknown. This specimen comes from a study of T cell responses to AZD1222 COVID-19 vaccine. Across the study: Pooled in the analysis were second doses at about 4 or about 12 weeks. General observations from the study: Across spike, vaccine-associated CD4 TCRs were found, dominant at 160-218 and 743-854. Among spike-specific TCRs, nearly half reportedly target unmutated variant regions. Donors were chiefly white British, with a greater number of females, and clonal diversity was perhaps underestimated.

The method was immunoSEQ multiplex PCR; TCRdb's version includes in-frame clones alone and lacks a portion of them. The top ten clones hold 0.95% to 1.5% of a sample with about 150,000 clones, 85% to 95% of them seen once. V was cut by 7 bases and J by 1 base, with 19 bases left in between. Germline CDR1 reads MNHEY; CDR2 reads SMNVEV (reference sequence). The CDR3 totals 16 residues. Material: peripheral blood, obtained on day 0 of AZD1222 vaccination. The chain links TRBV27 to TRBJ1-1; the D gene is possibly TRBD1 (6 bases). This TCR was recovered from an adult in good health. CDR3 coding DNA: TGTGCCAGCAAGGAGGGGGTGAATTGGGGGAACACTGAAGCTTTCTTT. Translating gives CASKEGVNWGNTEAFF.